This TCR beta chain was identified in a study of tumor-infiltrating lymphocytes in primary liver carcinoma. In the study overall: Donors underwent surgery for histopathologically diagnosed primary liver carcinoma.

Comment on this clonotype: Its antigen is still unknown.

Unsorted whole blood served as the source of blood RNA, and germline DNA was extracted as well. CDR1 and CDR2 from the germline V gene are MNHNS and SASEGT. This CDR3 region has 14 residues. Trimming took 8 bases from V and 9 from J, leaving 17 bases between them. Study observations and caveats: Tumor top-250-clone fraction significantly exceeded that of blood (p = 0.039). Bulk unsorted samples prevented comparison of CD4+ and CD8+ repertoires.

The input was about 500 ng total RNA; TCR beta cDNA was made from it with a constant-region primer. Slightly modified ARM-PCR, run as three nested multiplex PCR rounds, produced the TCR beta libraries. Two initial PCR rounds of around 9 cycles each paired TRBV1-TRBV30 forward primers with a C-beta reverse primer. TCRdb ran MiXCR on the multiplex PCR reads and lists one entry per CDR3 protein. The repertoire holds fewer than 400,000 distinct CDR3 sequences, with approximately 65% as singletons. This chain joins TRBV6-1 and TRBJ1-6; D unclear. The origin of this receptor is a man in his forties with primary liver carcinoma and hepatitis B virus infection. The specimen was peripheral blood. CDR3 sequence: CASGYISGGSPLHF. For the CDR3, the DNA is TGTGCCAGCGGTTATATCAGTGGAGGTTCACCCCTCCACTTT.